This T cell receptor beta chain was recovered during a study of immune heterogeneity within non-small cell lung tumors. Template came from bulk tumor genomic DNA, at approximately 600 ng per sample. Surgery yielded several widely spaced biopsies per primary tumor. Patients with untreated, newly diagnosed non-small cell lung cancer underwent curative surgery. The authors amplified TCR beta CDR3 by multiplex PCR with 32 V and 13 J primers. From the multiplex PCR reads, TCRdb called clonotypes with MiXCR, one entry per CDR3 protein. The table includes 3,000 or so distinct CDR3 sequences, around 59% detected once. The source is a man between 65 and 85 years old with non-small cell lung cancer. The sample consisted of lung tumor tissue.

The DNA for the CDR3 is TGTGCCGTCGCTCGTGGCACCGTAAGAACCGGGGAGCTGTTTTTT. This translates into CAVARGTVRTGELFF. This chain joins TRBV10-3 and TRBJ2-2, with D unclear. The V and J ends lost 11 bases and 5 bases respectively, with 21 bases between them. CDR1 is ENHRY, CDR2 SYGVKD, per germline. The CDR3 runs 15 residues.